The 21 T cell receptor beta chains reported below all come from one sample, sequenced in a study of identical twins. TCRdb fed the 5' RACE reads into MiXCR, producing one record per CDR3 protein. The sample lists about 720,000 distinct CDR3 sequences, around 8.3% occurring once. This sample also belongs to another study, concerning yellow fever vaccine responses in identical twins.

The sequenced sample consisted of PBMCs. The receptors stem from a woman younger than 30 in good health.

This clonotype was counted many times. The chain uses TRBV5-1 and TRBJ1-2; 8 bases map to TRBD1. V lost 4 bases, J lost 8 bases, and 13 bases stayed unmatched. This CDR3 spans 15 amino acids. CDR1 is SGHRS and CDR2 is YFSETQ in the germline V gene. In nucleotides, the CDR3 is TGCGCCAGCAGCACCTCATCGACAGGGGCTGGAGGCTACACCTTC. Translating gives CASSTSSTGAGGYTF.

This clonotype was recorded a few times. This sequence joins TRBV12-3 or TRBV12-4 and TRBJ2-3, with TRBD1 identical over 8 bases. The CDR3 contains 17 residues. Losses at the gene ends were 0 bases for V and 0 bases for J; bases not matched to a gene: 5. CDR3 in amino acids: CASSLAGQGASTDTQYF. The CDR3 coding sequence is TGTGCCAGCAGTTTAGCCGGACAGGGTGCTAGCACAGATACGCAGTATTTT.

J is TRBJ1-5 and V is TRBV6-1; the D gene is possibly TRBD1 (5 bases). The V end was cut by 8 bases, the J end by 9 bases, with 17 bases between. The CDR3 sequence is 13 residues long. CDR1 and CDR2 (germline): MNHNS, SASEGT. This chain's CDR3 is CASGTDRSRPQHF. The CDR3 DNA sequence: TGTGCCAGCGGGACGGACCGTTCTAGGCCCCAGCATTTT.

The gene calls are TRBV7-9 and TRBJ1-6; D not resolved. The CDR3 loop spans 17 amino acids. The germline CDR1 and CDR2 sequences are SEHNR and FQNEAQ (reference sequence). Trimming removed 3 bases from V and 4 bases from J, with 16 bases in between. The CDR3 DNA is TGTGCCAGCAGCTTCATTAGCGGTGTCAGTTATAATTCACCCCTCCACTTT. Amino acids: CASSFISGVSYNSPLHF.

This clonotype was seen ten or more times. CDR3 nucleotides: TGTGCCAGCAGTTTCCTGGGACACACCGGGGAGCTGTTTTTT. Its protein product is CASSFLGHTGELFF. The chain is built from TRBV27 and TRBJ2-2; D possibly uses TRBD1 or TRBD2 (5 bases each). The V and J ends lost 3 bases and 3 bases respectively, with 8 bases between them. The CDR3 sequence is 14 residues long. In germline, CDR1 is MNHEY, CDR2 SMNVEV (reference sequence).

This clonotype was seen only a few times. J is TRBJ2-3 and V is TRBV7-9, with D perhaps matching TRBD1 (6 bases). Looked up from germline, CDR1 is SEHNR and CDR2 is FQNEAQ (reference sequence). Trimming took 4 bases from V and 1 from J, leaving 15 bases between them. This CDR3 is 16 amino acids long. CDR3 loop: CASSSTTGFRTDTQYF. As DNA, the CDR3 is TGTGCCAGCAGCTCCACGACAGGTTTTCGCACAGATACGCAGTATTTT.

This clonotype was found many times. The rearrangement joins TRBV28 to TRBJ2-1; 14 nucleotides match TRBD2. The trim removed 3 bases at V and 4 bases at J, leaving 14 bases unmatched. The germline V gene has CDR1 MDHEN and CDR2 SYDVKM. The CDR3 length is 20 residues. The CDR3 DNA reads as TGTGCCAGCAGTTTCCCTAAGACTAGCGGGAGGGCCCTAAGATACAATGAGCAGTTCTTC. It yields the protein CASSFPKTSGRALRYNEQFF. Together with reference TRBV28 and TRBJ2-1, the CDR3 gives the full variable domain: DVKVTQSSRYLVKRTGEKVFLECVQDMDHENMFWYRQDPGLGLRLIYFSYDVKMKEKGDIPEGYSVSREKKERFSLILESASTNQTSMYLCASSFPKTSGRALRYNEQFFGPGTRLTVL.

Only a few counts were recorded for this clonotype. This chain uses TRBV10-3 with TRBJ2-3; 8 nucleotides match TRBD1. Germline trimming cut 6 bases from V and 6 bases from J; bases unmatched to any gene: 5. The CDR3 sequence is 13 residues long. The germline gives CDR1 ENHRY, CDR2 SYGVKD. Here the CDR3 reads CAISRQGRDTQYF. CDR3 in DNA: TGTGCCATCAGCAGACAGGGGAGGGATACGCAGTATTTT.

To note about this clonotype: A read error may explain this, as a much larger clone is one base away. CDR3 coding DNA: TGTGCCAGCAGTCACGTCGGGGAGCTGTTTTTT. Translating gives CASSHVGELFF. The chain carries TRBV3-1 and TRBJ2-2; D gene ambiguous. Germline CDR1 LGHDT, CDR2 YNNKEL (reference sequence). Trimming took 6 bases from V and 7 from J, leaving 6 bases between them. The CDR3 is 11 amino acids.

The chain uses TRBV29-1 and TRBJ1-1; the D gene is possibly TRBD1 (6 bases). Germline CDR1 reads SQVTM; CDR2 reads ANQGSEA. The CDR3 spans 14 residues. Between the trimmed V and J ends, which lost 7 bases and 0 bases, there was a span of 15 bases. The CDR3 spells CSAHRVLMNTEAFF. The CDR3 DNA is TGCAGCGCCCACAGGGTCCTTATGAACACTGAAGCTTTCTTT.

This clonotype was observed many times. This chain uses TRBV12-3 or TRBV12-4 with TRBJ1-6, with D possibly matching TRBD1 (6 bases). This CDR3 is 14 amino acids long. Trimming removed 6 bases from V and 7 bases from J, with 13 bases in between. CDR3 DNA: TGTGCCAGCAGCCTCGCCGGGGGCAATTCACCCCTCCACTTT. Its protein product is CASSLAGGNSPLHF.

This clonotype was detected many times. The chain has TRBV12-3 or TRBV12-4 and TRBJ2-4, with 8 bases matching TRBD1. V lost 5 bases to trimming and J lost 4 bases; unmatched junction nucleotides: 7. The CDR3 has 15 residues. Written as DNA, the CDR3 is TGTGCCAGCAGTCCGGGCGGGACAGGAAAAAACATTCAGTACTTC. Protein product: CASSPGGTGKNIQYF.

In its sample, this clonotype was seen a few times. The chain carries TRBV2 and TRBJ2-5, with 10 positions matching TRBD1. The CDR3 totals 17 residues. From germline, CDR1 is SNHLY and CDR2 FYNNEI. V shed 8 bases and J 3 bases; nucleotides not matched to a gene: 15. The CDR3 loop reads CASVRGHRDRGKETQYF. In DNA, the CDR3 is TGTGCCAGCGTTCGTGGTCACCGGGACAGGGGAAAAGAGACCCAGTACTTC.

This clonotype was counted only a few times. The rearrangement uses TRBV20-1 and TRBJ2-6; the D gene is possibly TRBD2 (6 bases). The CDR3 is 16 residues long. V was shortened by 5 bases and J by 3 bases, with 17 bases between the two germline ends. Germline-derived CDR1 and CDR2 are DFQATT and SNEGSKA (reference sequence). CDR3 in amino acids: CSAWPERRDGANVLTF. CDR3 nucleotide sequence: TGCAGTGCTTGGCCGGAAAGGCGGGATGGGGCCAACGTCCTGACTTTC.

This clonotype showed up just a few times. V gene TRBV7-2 combines with J gene TRBJ2-7; 8 bases are a match to TRBD1. Per the germline V gene, CDR1 is SGHTA and CDR2 is FQGNSA. The junction had 5 bases not matched to a gene; V was cut back by 1 base and J by 6 bases. The CDR3 loop spans 14 amino acids. This CDR3 is CASSLGTGGVEQYF. The CDR3 DNA is TGTGCCAGCAGCTTAGGAACAGGGGGAGTCGAGCAGTACTTC.

This chain joins TRBV20-1 and TRBJ2-7; perhaps D is TRBD1 or TRBD2 (5 bases each). Per the germline V gene, CDR1 is DFQATT and CDR2 is SNEGSKA (reference sequence). The CDR3 runs 14 residues. V was pared by 5 bases and J by 2 bases, with 16 bases between. As DNA, the CDR3 is TGCAGTGCTTCGTCAACCCAGGGACCCTACGAGCAGTACTTC. Translating it yields CSASSTQGPYEQYF.

This clonotype occurred many times. CDR3 amino acids: CSVPEQGPNHYGYTF. For the CDR3, the DNA is TGCAGCGTTCCGGAACAGGGGCCCAACCACTATGGCTACACCTTC. The chain is built from TRBV29-1 and TRBJ1-2; 7 bases match TRBD1. The J segment lost 3 bases and the V segment lost 5 bases, leaving 12 bases of the junction unmatched. The CDR3 length is 15 residues. The germline V gene has CDR1 SQVTM and CDR2 ANQGSEA.

This clonotype showed up many times. The chain employs TRBV10-3 and TRBJ2-3, with 12 bases fitting TRBD2. In germline, CDR1 is ENHRY, CDR2 SYGVKD. This CDR3 is 19 amino acids long. Trimming at V came to 10 bases and at J to 1 base, leaving 18 bases not matched to a gene. The CDR3 region has the DNA TGTGCCACTGGCGCCGCGCCGACTAGCGGGAGTAAGGGCACAGATACGCAGTATTTT. It translates to CATGAAPTSGSKGTDTQYF.

This clonotype was seen a handful of times. This sequence joins TRBV7-2 and TRBJ2-7; D perhaps matches TRBD2 (6 bases). Trimming took off 5 bases at V and 2 bases at J, with 16 bases between the two ends. From germline, CDR1 is SGHTA and CDR2 FQGNSA. The CDR3 consists of 15 residues. CDR3 bases: TGTGCCAGCAGCGGTCCGGGGCTAGCGCCCTACGAGCAGTACTTC. Its protein product is CASSGPGLAPYEQYF.

This clonotype has only a few counts. The chain has TRBV18 and TRBJ2-3; 7 nucleotides agree with TRBD2. Looked up from germline, CDR1 is KGHSH and CDR2 is LQKENI. The CDR3 spans 20 residues. V shed 2 bases, J shed 4 bases, and the junction held 21 bases outside the gene matches. The CDR3 DNA reads as TGTGCCAGCTCACCAGGCCTGGGAAGAACGGGACGAACTAGCGCAGATACGCAGTATTTT. It is translated as CASSPGLGRTGRTSADTQYF.

The chain combines TRBV5-1 with TRBJ2-3, with D tentatively TRBD2 (5 bases). Germline CDR1 reads SGHRS; CDR2 reads YFSETQ. Trimming shortened V by 5 bases and J by 2 bases, and 15 bases separated the two germline ends. This CDR3 has 15 residues. CDR3 sequence reads: CASRITSRPTDTQYF. The CDR3 DNA follows: TGCGCCAGCAGGATAACTAGTCGCCCCACAGATACGCAGTATTTT.